This T cell receptor (beta chain) was found in a study of OX40 agonist ivuxolimab in advanced cancers. Study results and caveats: Average numbers of expanded clones were greater in CD8+ T cells than in CD4+.

This CDR3 has 15 amino acids. CDR1 is GTSNPN and CDR2 is SVGIG in the germline V gene (reference sequence). The V and J ends lost 4 bases and 0 bases respectively, with 12 bases between them. This clone was counted once. Its target is not known. Method: immunoSEQ multiplex PCR; TCRdb's copy keeps in-frame clones and lacks some. The data show 30,000 to 35,000 clones, roughly 90% seen once. The sequence derives from an adult with an advanced solid tumor such as melanoma, head and neck, liver or kidney cancer. The source was CD4+ or CD8+ T cells sorted from blood, collected in a trial of the OX40 agonist ivuxolimab. The V gene is TRBV30, the J gene TRBJ1-4; the D is unclear. CDR3 protein: CAWTLPGATNEKLFF. In DNA, the CDR3 is TGTGCCTGGACTTTACCAGGAGCAACTAATGAAAAACTGTTTTTT.